The clone carrying this T cell receptor (beta chain) was counted many times. The data originate from a study of T cells in Graves' hyperthyroidism and ophthalmopathy. Amplification targeted TCR beta CDR3 regions from RNA transcripts. In the first-round RT-PCR of the TCR CDR3, the HTBI primer set was used. TCRdb recomputed calls from the multiplex PCR reads with MiXCR, one row per CDR3 protein. The data hold fewer than 400,000 distinct CDR3 sequences, with roughly an eighth observed a single time. This CDR3 is 15 amino acids long. Germline V lookup: CDR1 SGHRS, CDR2 YFSETQ. V was pared by 0 bases and J by 5 bases, with 15 bases between. Any patient presenting with uncontrolled infection, other autoimmune disease, pregnancy or lactation was left out.

Sequencing was carried out using blood. This clonotype was sampled from a man aged 45 to 65 with Graves' ophthalmopathy. The V and J genes are TRBV5-1 and TRBJ2-7; D is possibly TRBD1 (6 bases). The CDR3 spells CASSLAITGLDEQYF. DNA for the CDR3: TGCGCCAGCAGCTTGGCCATCACAGGGTTGGACGAGCAGTACTTC.